This TCR beta chain appears in the sequencing data of a study of cytomegalovirus exposure and HLA in healthy donors. The study's findings and limits: TRBV6-2, TRBV6-3 and some other V segments were excluded as indistinguishable.

Each of the donors was a healthy bone marrow donor. A multiplex PCR was run with 60 Vbeta primers and 13 Jbeta primers. Profiled with immunoSEQ multiplex PCR; TCRdb holds only in-frame clones, not every one. The sample lists 170,000 or so clones; about 80% were seen once. The table lists this clone with a count of one. Antigen: not known. From germline, CDR1 is SEHNR and CDR2 FQNEAQ (reference sequence). This CDR3 spans 16 amino acids. V was clipped by 2 bases and J by 5 bases; unmatched bases: 7. The sequence was collected from a boy younger than 18 in good health and CMV-seronegative. The sequenced sample consisted of PBMCs. V and J are TRBV7-9 and TRBJ2-7; 12 positions match TRBD2. The CDR3, as DNA: TGTGCCAGCAGCTTATCCGCAAGACTAGCGGGAGACGAGCAGTACTTC. Its protein is CASSLSARLAGDEQYF.